A single sample is the source of the 7 T cell receptor beta chains below, sequenced in a study of T cells in women clearing cervical HPV infection. Sequenced by immunoSEQ multiplex PCR; TCRdb stores in-frame clones only, minus some. The table counts roughly 30,000 clones; 7.5% to 9.5% lies in the top ten. Source material: blood buffy coat. The receptor set was obtained from a woman aged 18 to 69 with a cervical HPV16 infection that either progressed to CIN3+ or cleared (not recorded which).

A remark on this clone: The read ends 3 residues before the CDR3 terminus; that terminus is restored from the germline J gene. The J gene is TRBJ1-1, the V gene TRBV7-3; the match to TRBD1 covers 8 bases. With V trimmed by 3 bases and J by 4 bases, 1 base remained unmatched. The CDR3 length is 13 residues. Germline CDR1 and CDR2: SGHTA and FQGTGA. The CDR3 bases that were read are TGTGCCAGCAGCTTCGACAGGGGCACTGAA. This sequence encodes CASSFDRGTE. The entire CDR3 protein reads CASSFDRGTEAFF.

About this clone: The CDR3 end falls 3 residues outside the read, so it is completed with the germline J gene. The genes are TRBV2 and TRBJ1-5, with TRBD1 matching over 10 bases. Germline-derived CDR1 and CDR2 are SNHLY and FYNNEI. This CDR3 has 13 residues. J was trimmed by 4 bases and V by 6 bases; bases with no gene match: 0. The CDR3 DNA, read in part, is TGTGCCAGCAGGGACAGGGGGAATCAGCCC. Protein product: CASRDRGNQP. The whole CDR3 region reads CASRDRGNQPQHF.

Of note for this clone: The sequenced fragment ends 3 residues before the CDR3 boundary, so the rest is inferred from the germline J gene. The chain employs TRBV4-1 and TRBJ2-3; a possible D gene is TRBD1 (6 bases). V was trimmed by 4 bases and J by 0 bases, leaving 11 bases between them. Germline V gene sequence: CDR1 MGHRA, CDR2 YSYEKL. The CDR3 is 15 amino acids. CDR3 DNA (partial): TGCGCCAGCAGCCCCAGGGGCGGTAGCACAGATACG. This encodes CASSPRGGSTDT. The entire CDR3 is CASSPRGGSTDTQYF.

Worth noting for this clone: The read falls 3 residues short of the CDR3 end, and the missing part is taken from the germline J gene. This sequence joins TRBV5-1 and TRBJ2-7, with 9 bases aligning to TRBD2. The CDR3 is made up of 16 amino acids. Germline-derived CDR1 and CDR2 are SGHRS and YFSETQ. The ends lost 3 bases at V and 4 bases at J; junction bases unmatched: 11. CDR3 region: CASSWGREAGGYEQYF. CDR3 DNA (partial): TGCGCCAGCAGCTGGGGACGGGAAGCGGGAGGTTACGAG.

Note on this clone: The read stops 3 residues short of the end of the CDR3; the missing end is completed from the germline J gene. V gene TRBV19 combines with J gene TRBJ1-2, with unresolved D. The CDR3 is 15 residues long. Trimming took off 8 bases at V and 2 bases at J, with 18 bases between the two ends. Per the germline V gene, CDR1 is LNHDA and CDR2 is SQIVND (reference sequence). CDR3 amino acids: CASSRGLLLNYGYTF. Partial CDR3 DNA: TGTGCCAGTTCCCGCGGACTTCTCCTGAACTATGGC.

As for this clone: The CDR3 extends 3 residues past the end of the read, so its final part is completed from the germline J gene. The chain couples TRBV7-2 to TRBJ2-7; TRBD2 matches 13 bases. The length of the CDR3 is 15 residues. V shed 5 bases and J 1 base; nucleotides not matched to a gene: 2. Looked up from germline, CDR1 is SGHTA and CDR2 is FQGNSA. CDR3 DNA (partial): TGTGCCAGCAGCCCGGGACTAGCGGGGTCCTACGAG. This encodes CASSPGLAGSYE. The entire CDR3 reads CASSPGLAGSYEQYF.

Comments on this clone: The CDR3 goes on 3 residues after the read ends, and that part is filled in from the germline J gene. V gene TRBV19 combines with J gene TRBJ2-4; 7 bases align to TRBD1. The CDR3 runs to 14 residues. The germline V gene encodes CDR1 LNHDA and CDR2 SQIVND (reference sequence). CDR3 sequence reads: CASSTPEGGYGQYF. The DNA read from the CDR3 is TGTGCCAGTAGTACCCCGGAAGGGGGCTATGGT.